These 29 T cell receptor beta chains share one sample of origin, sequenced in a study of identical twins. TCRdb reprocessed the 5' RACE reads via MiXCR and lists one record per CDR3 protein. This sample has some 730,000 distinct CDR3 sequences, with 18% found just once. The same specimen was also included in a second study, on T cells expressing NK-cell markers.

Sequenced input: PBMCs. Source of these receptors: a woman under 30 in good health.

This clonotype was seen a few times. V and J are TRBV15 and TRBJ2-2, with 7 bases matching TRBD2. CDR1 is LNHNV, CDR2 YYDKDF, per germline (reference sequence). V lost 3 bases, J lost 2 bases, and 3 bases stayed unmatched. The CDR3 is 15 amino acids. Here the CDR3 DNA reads TGTGCCACCAGCAGGCCGGGACTAAACACCGGGGAGCTGTTTTTT. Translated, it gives CATSRPGLNTGELFF.

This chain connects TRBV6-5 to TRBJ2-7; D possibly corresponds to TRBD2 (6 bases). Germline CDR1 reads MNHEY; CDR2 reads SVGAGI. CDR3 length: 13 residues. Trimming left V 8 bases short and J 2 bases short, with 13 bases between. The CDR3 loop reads CASAGAGTYEQYF. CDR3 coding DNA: TGTGCCAGCGCCGGGGCGGGAACCTACGAGCAGTACTTC.

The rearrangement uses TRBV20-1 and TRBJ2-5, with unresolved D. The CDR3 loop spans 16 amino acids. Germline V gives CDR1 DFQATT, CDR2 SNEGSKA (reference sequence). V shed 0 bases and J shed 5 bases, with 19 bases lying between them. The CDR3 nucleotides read TGCAGTGCTAGAGATAGGTCAGGCCTTCTGAGCGAGACCCAGTACTTC. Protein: CSARDRSGLLSETQYF.

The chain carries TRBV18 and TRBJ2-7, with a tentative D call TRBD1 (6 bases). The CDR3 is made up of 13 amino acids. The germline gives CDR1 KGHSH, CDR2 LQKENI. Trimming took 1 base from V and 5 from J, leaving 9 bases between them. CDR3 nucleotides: TGTGCCAGCTCACCACAGCACAGGGACGAGCAGTACTTC. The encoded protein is CASSPQHRDEQYF.

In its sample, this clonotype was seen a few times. The CDR3 DNA follows: TGTGCCACCACCCGGACAGACCGCCCAGAAGCTTTCTTT. It encodes CATTRTDRPEAFF. The chain uses TRBV15 and TRBJ1-1, with D perhaps matching TRBD1 (6 bases). Trimming stripped 7 bases from V and 8 bases from J, with 17 bases between. Germline CDR1 and CDR2: LNHNV and YYDKDF (reference sequence). This CDR3 has 13 residues.

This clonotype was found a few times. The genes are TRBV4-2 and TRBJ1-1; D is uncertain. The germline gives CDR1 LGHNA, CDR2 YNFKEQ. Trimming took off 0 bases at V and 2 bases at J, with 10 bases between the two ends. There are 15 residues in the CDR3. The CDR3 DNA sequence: TGTGCCAGCAGCCAAGAATGGGCGGATAACACTGAAGCTTTCTTT. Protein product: CASSQEWADNTEAFF.

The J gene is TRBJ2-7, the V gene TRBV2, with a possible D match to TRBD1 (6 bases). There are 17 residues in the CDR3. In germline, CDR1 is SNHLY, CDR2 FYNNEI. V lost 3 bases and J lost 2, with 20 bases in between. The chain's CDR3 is CASSDISGVWGPYEQYF. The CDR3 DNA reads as TGTGCCAGCAGTGATATCTCGGGCGTGTGGGGGCCCTACGAGCAGTACTTC.

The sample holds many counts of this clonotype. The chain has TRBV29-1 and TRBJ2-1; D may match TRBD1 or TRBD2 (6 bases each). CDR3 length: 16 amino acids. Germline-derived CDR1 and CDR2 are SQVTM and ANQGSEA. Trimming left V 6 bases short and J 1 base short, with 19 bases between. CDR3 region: CSVEEGGGGSYNEQFF. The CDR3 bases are TGCAGCGTAGAGGAGGGCGGAGGGGGGTCCTACAATGAGCAGTTCTTC.

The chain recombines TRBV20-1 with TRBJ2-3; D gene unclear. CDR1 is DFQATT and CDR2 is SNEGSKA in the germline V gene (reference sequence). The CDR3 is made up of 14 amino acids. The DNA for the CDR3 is TGCAGCCTCACAAGGTCCCACTCCTCGGATACGCAGTATTTT. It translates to CSLTRSHSSDTQYF.

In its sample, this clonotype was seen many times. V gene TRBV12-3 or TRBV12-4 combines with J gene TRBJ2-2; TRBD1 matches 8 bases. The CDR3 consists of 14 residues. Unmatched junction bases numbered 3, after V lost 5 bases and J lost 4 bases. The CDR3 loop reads CASSPGQATGELFF. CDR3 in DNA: TGTGCCAGCAGTCCGGGACAGGCCACCGGGGAGCTGTTTTTT.

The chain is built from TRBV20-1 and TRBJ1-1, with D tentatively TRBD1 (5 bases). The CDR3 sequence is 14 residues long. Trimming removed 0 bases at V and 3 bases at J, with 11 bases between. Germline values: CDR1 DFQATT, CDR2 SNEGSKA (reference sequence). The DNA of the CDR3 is TGCAGTGCTAGAGATCGGACACCAGACACTGAAGCTTTCTTT. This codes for CSARDRTPDTEAFF.

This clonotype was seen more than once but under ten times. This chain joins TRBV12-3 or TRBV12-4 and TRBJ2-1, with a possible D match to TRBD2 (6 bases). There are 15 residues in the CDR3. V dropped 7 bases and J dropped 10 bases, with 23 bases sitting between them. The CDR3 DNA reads TGTGCCAGCACCTCCTCGGAGTCTAGCGTTCGAGAGCAGTTCTTC. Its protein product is CASTSSESSVREQFF.

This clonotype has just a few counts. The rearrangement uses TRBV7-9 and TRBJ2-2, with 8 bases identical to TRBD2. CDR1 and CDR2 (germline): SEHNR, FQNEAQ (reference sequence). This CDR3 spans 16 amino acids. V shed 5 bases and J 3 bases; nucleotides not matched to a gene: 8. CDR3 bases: TGTGCCAGCAGCCCGGGGGGGGCCCGGGACACCGGGGAGCTGTTTTTT. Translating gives CASSPGGARDTGELFF.

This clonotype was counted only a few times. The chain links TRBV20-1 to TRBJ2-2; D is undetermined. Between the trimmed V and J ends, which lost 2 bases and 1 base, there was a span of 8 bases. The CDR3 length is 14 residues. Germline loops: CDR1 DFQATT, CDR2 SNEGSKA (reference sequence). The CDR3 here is CSARSSKNTGELFF. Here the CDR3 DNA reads TGCAGTGCTAGATCATCGAAGAACACCGGGGAGCTGTTTTTT.

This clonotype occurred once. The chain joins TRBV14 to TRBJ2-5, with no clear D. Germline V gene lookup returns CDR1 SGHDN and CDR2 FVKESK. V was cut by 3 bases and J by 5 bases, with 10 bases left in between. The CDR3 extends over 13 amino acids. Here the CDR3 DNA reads TGTGCCAGCAGCCAGCAAATGAGGGAGACCCAGTACTTC. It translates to CASSQQMRETQYF.

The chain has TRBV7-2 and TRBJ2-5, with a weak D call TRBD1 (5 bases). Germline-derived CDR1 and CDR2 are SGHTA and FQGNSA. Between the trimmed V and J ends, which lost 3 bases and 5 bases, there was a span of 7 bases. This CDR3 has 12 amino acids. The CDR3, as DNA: TGTGCCAGCAGCTTTCAGGGTGAGACCCAGTACTTC. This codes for CASSFQGETQYF.

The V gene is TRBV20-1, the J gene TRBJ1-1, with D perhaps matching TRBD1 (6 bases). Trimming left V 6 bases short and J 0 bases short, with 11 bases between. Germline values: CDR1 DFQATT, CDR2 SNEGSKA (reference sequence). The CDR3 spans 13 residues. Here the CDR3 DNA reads TGCAGTGCGTACAGGGAGATGAACACTGAAGCTTTCTTT. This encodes CSAYREMNTEAFF.

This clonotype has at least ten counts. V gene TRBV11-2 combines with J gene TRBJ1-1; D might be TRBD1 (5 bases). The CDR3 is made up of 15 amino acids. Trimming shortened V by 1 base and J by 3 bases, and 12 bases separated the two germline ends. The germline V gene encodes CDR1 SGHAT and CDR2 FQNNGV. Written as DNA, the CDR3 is TGTGCCAGCAGCTTAGTCCCGGGGGACGACACTGAAGCTTTCTTT. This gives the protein CASSLVPGDDTEAFF.

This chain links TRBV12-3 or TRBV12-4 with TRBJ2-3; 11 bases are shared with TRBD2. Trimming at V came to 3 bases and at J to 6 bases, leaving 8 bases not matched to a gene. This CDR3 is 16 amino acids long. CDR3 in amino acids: CASSLAGTSGRDTQYF. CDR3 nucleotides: TGTGCCAGCAGTTTGGCTGGGACTAGCGGTCGGGATACGCAGTATTTT.

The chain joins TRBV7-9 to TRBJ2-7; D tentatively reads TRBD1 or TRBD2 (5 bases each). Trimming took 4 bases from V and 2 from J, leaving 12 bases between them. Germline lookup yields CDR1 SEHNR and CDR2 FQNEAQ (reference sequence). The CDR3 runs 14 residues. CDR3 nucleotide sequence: TGTGCCAGCAGCTCAAGAGGGGCTACCTACGAGCAGTACTTC. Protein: CASSSRGATYEQYF. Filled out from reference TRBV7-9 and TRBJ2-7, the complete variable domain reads DTGVSQNPRHKITKRGQNVTFRCDPISEHNRLYWYRQTLGQGPEFLTYFQNEAQLEKSRLLSDRFSAERPKGSFSTLEIQRTEQGDSAMYLCASSSRGATYEQYFGPGTRLTVT.

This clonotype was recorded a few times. The CDR3 loop is CSGSFKNIQYF. The CDR3 DNA reads TGCAGCGGTTCATTTAAAAACATTCAGTACTTC. V usage is TRBV29-1 and J usage is TRBJ2-4; no clear D gene. From germline, CDR1 is SQVTM and CDR2 ANQGSEA. This CDR3 contains 11 residues. V shed 7 bases and J shed 4 bases, with 8 bases lying between them.

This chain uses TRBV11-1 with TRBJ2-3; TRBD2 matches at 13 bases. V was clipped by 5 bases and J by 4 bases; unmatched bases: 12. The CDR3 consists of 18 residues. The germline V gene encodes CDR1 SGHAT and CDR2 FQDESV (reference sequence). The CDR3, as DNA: TGTGCCAGCAGCCCCGAGGGACTAGCGGGATTTCTAGCAGATACGCAGTATTTT. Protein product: CASSPEGLAGFLADTQYF.

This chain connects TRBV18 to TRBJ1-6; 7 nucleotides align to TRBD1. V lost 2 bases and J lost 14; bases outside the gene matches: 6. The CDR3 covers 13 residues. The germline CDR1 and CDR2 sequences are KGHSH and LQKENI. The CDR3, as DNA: TGTGCCAGCTCACCATCGTCCGGGACAGCCCTCCACTTT. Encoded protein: CASSPSSGTALHF.

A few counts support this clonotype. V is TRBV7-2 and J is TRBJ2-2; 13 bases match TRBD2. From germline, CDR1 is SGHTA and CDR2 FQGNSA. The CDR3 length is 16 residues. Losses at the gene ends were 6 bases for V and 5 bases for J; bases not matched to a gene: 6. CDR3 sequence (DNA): TGTGCCAGCAGACCACCGGGACTAGCGGGAACCGGGGAGCTGTTTTTT. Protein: CASRPPGLAGTGELFF.

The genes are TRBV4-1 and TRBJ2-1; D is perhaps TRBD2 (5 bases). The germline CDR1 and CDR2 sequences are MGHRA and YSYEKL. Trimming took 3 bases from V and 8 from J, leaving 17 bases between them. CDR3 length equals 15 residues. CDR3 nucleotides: TGCGCCAGCAGCCATCCACCCACCGGGGTCCATGAGCAGTTCTTC. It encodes CASSHPPTGVHEQFF.

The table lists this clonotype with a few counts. DNA of the CDR3: TGCAGTGCTGTCCTAGCGGACAAAAACATTCAGTACTTC. This gives the protein CSAVLADKNIQYF. V gene TRBV20-1 combines with J gene TRBJ2-4, with 7 bases aligning to TRBD2. This CDR3 spans 13 amino acids. The V segment lost 5 bases and the J segment 3 bases; nucleotides outside the gene matches: 4. Germline V CDR1 and CDR2: DFQATT, SNEGSKA (reference sequence).

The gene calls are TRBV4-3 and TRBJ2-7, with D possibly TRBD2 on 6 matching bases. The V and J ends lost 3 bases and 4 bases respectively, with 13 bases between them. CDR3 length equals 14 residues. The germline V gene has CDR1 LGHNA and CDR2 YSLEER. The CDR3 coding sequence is TGCGCCAGCAGCCATGCACGGGAGCCTTACGAGCAGTACTTC. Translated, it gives CASSHAREPYEQYF.

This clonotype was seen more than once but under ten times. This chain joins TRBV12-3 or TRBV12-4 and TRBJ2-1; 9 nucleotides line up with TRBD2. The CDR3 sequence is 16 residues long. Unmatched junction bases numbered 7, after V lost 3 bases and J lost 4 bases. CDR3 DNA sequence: TGTGCCAGCAGTTTCGCCCCCGCGGGAGGGTACAATGAGCAGTTCTTC. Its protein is CASSFAPAGGYNEQFF.

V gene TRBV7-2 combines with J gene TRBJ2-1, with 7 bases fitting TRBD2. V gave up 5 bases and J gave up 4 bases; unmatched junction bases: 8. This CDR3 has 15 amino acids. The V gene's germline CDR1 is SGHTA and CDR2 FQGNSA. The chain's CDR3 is CASSPWGGPYNEQFF. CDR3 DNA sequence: TGTGCCAGCAGCCCCTGGGGGGGACCTTACAATGAGCAGTTCTTC. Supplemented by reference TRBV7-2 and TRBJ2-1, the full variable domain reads GAGVSQSPSNKVTEKGKDVELRCDPISGHTALYWYRQSLGQGLEFLIYFQGNSAPDKSGLPSDRFSAERTGGSVSTLTIQRTQQEDSAVYLCASSPWGGPYNEQFFGPGTRLTVL.